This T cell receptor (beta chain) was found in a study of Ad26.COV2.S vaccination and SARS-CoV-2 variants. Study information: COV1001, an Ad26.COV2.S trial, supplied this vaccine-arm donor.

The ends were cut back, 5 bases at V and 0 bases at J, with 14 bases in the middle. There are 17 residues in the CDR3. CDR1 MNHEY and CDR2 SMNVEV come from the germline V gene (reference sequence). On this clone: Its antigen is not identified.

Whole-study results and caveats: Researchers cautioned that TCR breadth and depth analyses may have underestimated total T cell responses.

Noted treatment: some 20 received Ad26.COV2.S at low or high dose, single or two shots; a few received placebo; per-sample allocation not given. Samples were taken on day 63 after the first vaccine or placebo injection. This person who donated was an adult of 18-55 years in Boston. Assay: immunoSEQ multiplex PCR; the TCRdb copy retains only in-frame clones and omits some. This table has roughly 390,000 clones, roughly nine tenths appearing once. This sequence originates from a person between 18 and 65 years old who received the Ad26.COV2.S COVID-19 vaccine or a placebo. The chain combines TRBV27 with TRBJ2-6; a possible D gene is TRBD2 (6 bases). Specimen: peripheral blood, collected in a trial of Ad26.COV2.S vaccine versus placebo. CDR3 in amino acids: CASSPPGLNSGANVLTF. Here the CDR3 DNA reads TGTGCCAGCAGTCCACCGGGACTGAACTCTGGGGCCAACGTCCTGACTTTC.